This T cell receptor beta chain emerged from a study of cytomegalovirus exposure and HLA in healthy donors (dated by TCRdb to 2017 to 2019). Context from the whole study: According to an earlier analysis of several hundred of the donors, about 170 million T cells yielded roughly 110 million unique TCR beta sequences and about 280 Gb of sequence data. An early release that covered around 590 HLA-typed donors contained approximately 300 gigabases of sequencing data and 65 million to 100 million unique TCR sequences. The genetic ancestry cluster associated with self-reported Caucasian donors included 81% of the 398 genotyped donors. The study was designed to test whether signatures of past pathogen exposure could be identified by cataloging public T cell receptors. The T cell repertoires of roughly 660 subjects were profiled by immunosequencing and related to cytomegalovirus serostatus. Along with the 666-subject first cohort, a separate validation cohort of about 110 different subjects was used. To predict cytomegalovirus infection status, the study combined high-throughput TCR immunosequencing, statistical association of individual TCRs with disease status, and machine learning. A later analysis re-analyzed previously published TCR beta repertoires from 500 to 700 donors and added high-resolution HLA genotyping to study TCR occurrence patterns. The later analysis used no new phenotypic data to find candidate immune exposures, relying instead on TCR beta sequences and their occurrence across donors. To decide whether each TCR beta V gene segment behaved as functional or pseudogenic, an earlier analysis of approximately 590 of the donors relied on high-throughput TCR beta sequencing. Donor age, sex, ethnicity and CMV serostatus were compiled alongside the repertoire data. A later genetic analysis used genome-wide SNP genotypes for about 55% of the 666 donors, treating that subset as a discovery cohort. Every discovery cohort repertoire had been produced on one sequencing platform. Class I and class II HLA loci were covered by the typing at four-digit resolution. Typing coverage varied by locus: roughly 629-640 donors for A, B, C, DRB1 and DQB1; approximately 500 for DQA1; approximately 570 for DPA1; 450 to 480 for DPB1. A handful of DR-DQ haplotypes were treated as single units for association and clustering because of strong linkage in the cohort. Among about 370 genotyped donors of the cohort, an average of about 240,000 unique TCR beta nucleotide sequences was sequenced per donor, of which about 19% were non-productive.

The protocol used for the library was the immunoSEQ multiplex PCR assay. The multiplex PCR relied on a mix of 60 forward primers for TCR Vbeta segments and 13 reverse primers for TCR Jbeta segments. A multiplex PCR assay on genomic DNA amplified the CDR3 region of rearranged TCR beta genes. Amplified TCR beta libraries were sequenced as 87-base-pair reads on the Illumina HiSeq System. The source study handled its data this way. A later analysis counted some 74 million unique TCR beta chains across the 640 or so repertoires, and some 11 million of these chains were shared by at least two donors. Raw reads were error-corrected and collapsed into unique sequences by a nearest-neighbor algorithm in which closely related sequences were merged to remove PCR and sequencing errors. CDR3 sequences were aligned to IMGT reference sequences to assign V, D and J gene segments. For a sequence to be retained, at least a six-nucleotide match to both a V gene segment and a J gene segment was required. Rearrangements were called productive when the CDR3 lacked stop codons and stayed in frame with V and J; all others were non-productive. Following IMGT convention, CDR3 was defined as the stretch from the second conserved V-encoded cysteine up to the conserved J-encoded phenylalanine. Sequences without an unambiguous match to a single V gene segment were excluded from the earlier analysis of 450 to 750 of the donors. An earlier analysis of approximately 590 of the donors called V segments functional above 56.7% productive rearrangements and segregating when the between-donor standard deviation exceeded 5%. To diagnose cytomegalovirus status from the catalog of TCR beta chain sequences, a statistical classification framework was built. V and J gene assignment, in a later analysis, came from comparing TCR nucleotide sequences with IMGT/GENE-DB human TR gene sequences. Using the TCRdist pipeline, a later analysis assigned CDR3 sequences along with most-parsimonious VDJ recombination scenarios. In a later analysis, each TCR beta chain was defined by its CDR3 amino acid sequence together with its V-gene family, and reads lacking a unique V-gene family were excluded. In a later analysis, 450 to 600 highly shared, low-generation-probability nucleotide sequences were removed to address suspected cross-contamination and a sequencing artifact. For each public chain, a later analysis derived a clonal expansion index from normalized ranks of inferred template counts within each repertoire. In a later analysis, generation probabilities were computed with a VDJ recombination model fitted to out-of-frame rearrangements, and the resulting probabilities were checked against IGoR. In a later analysis, TCR-TCR, TCR-HLA and TCR-CMV co-occurrence was scored with hypergeometric tests, and a repertoire-size bias correction was applied to TCR pairs. To estimate false discovery rates, a later analysis permuted the HLA or CMV assignments 20 times. In a later analysis, co-occurring TCRs were grouped with DBSCAN, and TCRdist sequence similarity was added when clustering was performed within HLA-allele-positive subsets. Repertoires with fewer than 30,000 or more than 120,000 public chains were left out of co-occurrence clustering, as were a handful of repertoires with anomalous nucleotide sharing. Not all clones reach the TCRdb copy of this immuneACCESS table, which keeps in-frame sequences only. Checked studies attribute under half of the gap to unresolved V genes and leave the rest unexplained. That table furnishes V, J and clone size, whereas the DNA furnished D and trimming. The table for this sample lists 150,000 to 200,000 clones. The top ten constitute around 1.9% of the sample.

The cohort comprised more than 550 healthy bone marrow donors. At the time of sampling, every cohort member was nominally healthy, though immune exposures that went unrecorded were likely present. The donor tested CMV seronegative and was one of the 352 seronegative cohort members. A peripheral blood sample was provided by each donor, and peripheral blood mononuclear cells were used for TCR beta sequencing. Genomic DNA extraction from the blood cell samples was performed with the Qiagen DNeasy Blood Extraction Kit. V loses 3 bases of germline sequence and J loses 4 bases, and the interval between the two ends is 8 bases. Measured from the cysteine to the phenylalanine, the CDR3 is 13 residues long. Left in the record is the CDR3 DNA by itself, 39 bases read in frame from the first base. The germline V gene yields SGDLS for CDR1 and YYNGEE for CDR2. As regards this clone: The antigen this receptor binds is unknown.

General conclusions and limits of the study: Compared with the roughly 700-donor mean, donors in an Asian-associated ancestry cluster had fewer N-insertions in productive TCRs, according to a later genetic analysis. It was suggested by the authors that the approach could potentially be generalized to other disease states and immunological phenotypes. In the study, around 150 TCR beta chains were listed as associated with cytomegalovirus. A later analysis found that most CMV-associated TCR beta chains appeared HLA-restricted, with HLA associations seemingly driven largely by CMV exposure. When HLA alleles, especially DR and DQ, strongly co-occurred, attributing TCR associations to individual alleles was difficult. A later analysis associated 16,951 TCR beta sequences with specific HLA alleles at a false discovery rate of 0.05. In a later analysis, several top co-occurrence clusters were reported to appear linked to parvovirus B19, influenza, CMV and Epstein-Barr virus. The classifier was reported to diagnose cytomegalovirus status with high specificity and sensitivity in both the original and validation cohorts. An earlier analysis of approximately 570 of the donors showed that most TCR beta V segments appeared in productive rearrangements either about 87% or about 30% of the time, which broadly matched IMGT annotations. Because counts were too low, 15 or so rarely observed V segments, including chromosome 9 orphons, were excluded from the earlier analysis of 587 of the donors. The sequencing pipeline was judged likely to have produced a cluster of highly shared sequence variants as a technical artifact. Across donors, most TCR sequences were observed very rarely, whereas some public TCRs were present in many individuals. Correlated functional status among segregating V segments might reflect linkage disequilibrium, but an unknown experimental factor could not be ruled out. Because the 87-base-pair reads could not distinguish some IMGT-functional V segments, including TRBV6-2 and TRBV6-3, those segments were excluded. A few of the identified cytomegalovirus-associated TCR beta chains were confirmed in vitro to be specific for cytomegalovirus antigens. In a later analysis, TCR association rates were found to vary across HLA loci, with the most associated TCRs seen for DRB1 alleles and the fewest for HLA-C alleles. A later genetic analysis associated a missense DCLRE1C variant with V-gene and J-gene trimming of TCR beta chains, and an independent cohort replicated the association. The cohort was sequenced for TCR beta chains only, and without alpha or paired-chain data the features that could be detected were limited. Because HLA typing was unavailable for some donors at each locus, only the typed subset was used in association tests. Presence/absence analyses assumed roughly uniform sequencing depth across donors, an assumption that may not hold. In a later analysis, HLA-associated TCR beta chains were found to be more clonally expanded and to have lower generation probabilities than equally common non-associated chains. Immune exposure information for the cohort was limited to CMV serostatus. A further reported finding was that TCR beta sequences accurately predicted the HLA-A and HLA-B alleles for most subjects in the first cohort.

The specimen was PBMCs. This receptor was taken from a young man in good health and CMV-seronegative. This chain joins TRBV9 to TRBJ1-5; the D region possibly corresponds to TRBD1 (6 bases align). This receptor carries the CDR3 CASSAGQNQPQHF. Here is the DNA: TGTGCCAGCAGCGCCGGACAGAATCAGCCCCAGCATTTT.